Below, 12 T cell receptor beta chains from the same sample are listed, as sequenced in a study of Ad26.COV2.S vaccination and SARS-CoV-2 variants. Produced via immunoSEQ multiplex PCR; TCRdb's table is partial and in-frame only. The data show fewer than 400,000 clones, less than 90% seen once. This sample's treatment: some 20 received Ad26.COV2.S at low or high dose, single or two shots; about 5 received placebo; per-sample allocation not given. After the first vaccine or placebo injection, samples were drawn on day 63. The sequences come from peripheral blood, collected in a trial of Ad26.COV2.S vaccine versus placebo. All receptors derive from a person between 18 and 60 years old who received the Ad26.COV2.S COVID-19 vaccine or a placebo.

The V call is TRBV6-5, the J call TRBJ1-2, with a possible D match to TRBD1 (6 bases). Germline loops: CDR1 MNHEY, CDR2 SVGAGI. The CDR3 is made up of 15 amino acids. The ends were cut back, 6 bases at V and 2 bases at J, with 16 bases in the middle. The CDR3 spells CASRRTGTSNYGYTF. DNA for the CDR3: TGTGCCAGCAGACGAACCGGGACATCCAACTATGGCTACACCTTC.

This chain links TRBV19 with TRBJ1-2; a possible D gene is TRBD1 (6 bases). The germline V gene has CDR1 LNHDA and CDR2 SQIVND (reference sequence). The V end lost 7 bases, the J end lost 6 bases, and 18 bases lay between the germline ends. CDR3 size: 14 residues. CDR3 sequence (DNA): TGTGCCAGTAACCCCGGCAGGGGACGAGATGGCTACACCTTC. As protein: CASNPGRGRDGYTF.

The chain uses TRBV3-1 (or the pseudogene TRBV3-2) and TRBJ1-2, with TRBD1 matching over 7 bases. Germline V lookup: CDR1 LGHDT, CDR2 YNNKEL (reference sequence). This CDR3 has 13 residues. The J segment lost 3 bases and the V segment lost 5 bases, leaving 3 bases of the junction unmatched. CDR3 bases: TGTGCCAGCAGCTCTGGGACAGACTATGGCTACACCTTC. Amino acids: CASSSGTDYGYTF.

The chain employs TRBV5-4 and TRBJ2-1; D is unresolved. The V end lost 4 bases, the J end lost 4 bases, and 12 bases lay between the germline ends. This CDR3 has 14 amino acids. Germline-derived CDR1 and CDR2 are SGHNT and YYREEE (reference sequence). The chain's CDR3 is CASSPRPSYNEQFF. In DNA form, the CDR3 reads TGTGCCAGCAGCCCCCGGCCCAGTTACAATGAGCAGTTCTTC.

This clone was seen once. This chain links TRBV3-1 (or the pseudogene TRBV3-2) with TRBJ2-7, with D unresolved. The CDR3 covers 15 residues. Trimming took off 1 base at V and 2 bases at J, with 12 bases between the two ends. Germline CDR1 and CDR2: LGHDT and YNNKEL (reference sequence). This CDR3 is CASSQVGRAAYEQYF. The CDR3 DNA reads as TGTGCCAGCAGCCAAGTTGGACGGGCCGCCTACGAGCAGTACTTC.

The V and J genes are TRBV21-1 and TRBJ1-5. TRBV21-1 is a recognized pseudogene. This CDR3 has 17 amino acids. The CDR3 nucleotides are TGTGCCAGCAGCAACTCCCGAGAACGGCATAGCAATCAGCCCCAGCATTTT. This encodes CASSNSRERHSNQPQHF.

V and J are TRBV5-1 and TRBJ1-4, with D possibly matching TRBD1 (5 bases). The germline V gene has CDR1 SGHRS and CDR2 YFSETQ. V lost 4 bases and J 8 bases, leaving 12 bases between the germline ends. There are 13 residues in the CDR3. CDR3 DNA: TGCGCCAGCAGCGGGGGGGTAAACGAAAAACTGTTTTTT. This encodes CASSGGVNEKLFF.

V gene TRBV10-2 combines with J gene TRBJ1-3; D remains unclear. V lost 6 bases and J lost 2, with 8 bases in between. The germline gives CDR1 WSHSY, CDR2 SAAADI. This CDR3 is 13 amino acids long. For the CDR3, the DNA is TGCGCCAGCAGGGGATTAGCTGGAAACACCATATATTTT. Translated, it gives CASRGLAGNTIYF.

This chain links TRBV21-1 with TRBJ1-1; TRBD1 reflects the table's D call only, with no check against the DNA. TRBV21-1 is described as a pseudogene. This CDR3 is 15 amino acids long. The CDR3 region is CASSTLDRENTEAFF. CDR3 DNA sequence: TGTGCCAGCAGCACTTTGGACAGGGAAAACACTGAAGCTTTCTTT.

V and J are TRBV28 and TRBJ1-1; perhaps TRBD1 as D (6 bases). CDR3 size: 12 residues. The V end lost 7 bases, the J end lost 5 bases, and 11 bases lay between the germline ends. Germline V gene data show CDR1 as MDHEN and CDR2 as SYDVKM. CDR3 nucleotide sequence: TGTGCCAGCAACACAGGGAATACTGAAGCTTTCTTT. It codes for CASNTGNTEAFF.

V usage is TRBV6-6 and J usage is TRBJ1-4; D is ambiguous. The germline V gene encodes CDR1 MNHNY and CDR2 SVGAGI (reference sequence). The CDR3 consists of 13 residues. With 8 bases removed from V and 3 bases from J, the gap between germline ends came to 10 bases. CDR3 coding DNA: TGTGCCAGCTGCCGGGAGCCTAATGAAAAACTGTTTTTT. Translation: CASCREPNEKLFF.

This clone came up a few times. This chain connects TRBV7-7 to TRBJ2-2, with a weak D call TRBD1 (6 bases). The V gene lost 2 bases and the J gene lost 6 bases, with 19 bases spanning the gap. Looked up from germline, CDR1 is SSHAT and CDR2 is FNYEAQ (reference sequence). This CDR3 is built from 17 residues. CDR3 sequence (DNA): TGTGCCAGCAGCTTATACGTCAGTCAGGGGTTCCCCGGGGAGCTGTTTTTT. This sequence encodes CASSLYVSQGFPGELFF.